The 17 T cell receptor beta chains in this list originate from one sample, sequenced in a study of T cell responses to AZD1222 COVID-19 vaccine (dated by TCRdb to the early 2020s). Per the publication, the time point label means: about 28 days (+/-7) after the second vaccine dose. The library was produced with the immunoSEQ multiplex PCR assay. As stored in TCRdb, this immuneACCESS dataset retains in-frame rearrangements with V and J assigned. A fraction of the clones does not appear; measured against another copy, unresolved V genes explain less than half of the discrepancy, and the remainder lacks a known reason. This sample has around 99,000 clones in its table, and 80% to 95% of those were observed once. The top ten hold 6.5% to 8.5% of the sample. The sequenced sample was peripheral blood, obtained 28 days after the second AZD1222 dose. The receptors originated from an adult who received the AZD1222 COVID-19 vaccine.

The gene calls are TRBV4-1 and TRBJ2-1; D unresolved. V was cut by 0 bases and J by 8 bases, with 14 bases left in between. The CDR3 has 15 amino acids. Per the germline V gene, CDR1 is MGHRA and CDR2 is YSYEKL. CDR3 sequence (DNA): TGCGCCAGCAGCCAAGAACATCCGGGTTCCGATGAGCAGTTCTTC. Protein product: CASSQEHPGSDEQFF.

This clone appeared once. This chain links TRBV18 with TRBJ1-3, with a weak D call TRBD1 (5 bases). The ends were cut back, 0 bases at V and 3 bases at J, with 9 bases in the middle. CDR1 KGHSH and CDR2 LQKENI come from the germline V gene. CDR3 length equals 15 residues. The CDR3 DNA follows: TGTGCCAGCTCACCACCGAATCAGGGTGGAAACACCATATATTTT. It specifies CASSPPNQGGNTIYF.

The rearrangement links TRBV19 to TRBJ1-5; D is unclear. The ends were cut back, 6 bases at V and 0 bases at J, with 12 bases in the middle. Germline-derived CDR1 and CDR2 are LNHDA and SQIVND (reference sequence). The CDR3 runs to 15 residues. CDR3 loop: CASSREGDSNQPQHF. CDR3 sequence (DNA): TGTGCCAGTAGCCGCGAGGGAGATAGCAATCAGCCCCAGCATTTT.

The V gene is TRBV2, the J gene TRBJ1-1; 7 nucleotides agree with TRBD1. The CDR3 length is 15 residues. CDR1 and CDR2 from the germline V gene are SNHLY and FYNNEI. After removal of 4 bases from V and 1 base from J, the junction contained 6 bases not matched to a gene. The CDR3 bases are TGTGCCAGCAGTGCAAGACAGGGACAGAACACTGAAGCTTTCTTT. It codes for CASSARQGQNTEAFF.

The V call is TRBV3-1 (or the pseudogene TRBV3-2), the J call TRBJ2-3, with TRBD2 matching over 11 bases. V dropped 4 bases and J dropped 5; count of bases not matched to a gene: 5. CDR3 length: 15 amino acids. Germline CDR1 is LGHDT and CDR2 is YNNKEL (reference sequence). DNA of the CDR3: TGTGCCAGCAGCCCCTGGCTAGCGGGAGGAGATACGCAGTATTTT. Translation: CASSPWLAGGDTQYF.

V and J are TRBV28 and TRBJ1-1, with D uncertain. The CDR3 length is 13 residues. Germline assignment: CDR1 MDHEN and CDR2 SYDVKM. Trimming took 8 bases from V and 2 from J, leaving 12 bases between them. The CDR3 loop reads CASLGRINTEAFF. The CDR3 DNA reads as TGTGCCAGCCTCGGACGGATTAACACTGAAGCTTTCTTT. Full variable domain (outside the CDR3, taken from reference TRBV28 and TRBJ1-1): DVKVTQSSRYLVKRTGEKVFLECVQDMDHENMFWYRQDPGLGLRLIYFSYDVKMKEKGDIPEGYSVSREKKERFSLILESASTNQTSMYLCASLGRINTEAFFGQGTRLTVV.

The chain employs TRBV28 and TRBJ2-3; 15 nucleotides agree with TRBD2. V lost 8 bases and J lost 0; bases outside the gene matches: 6. Germline V gene lookup returns CDR1 MDHEN and CDR2 SYDVKM. This CDR3 has 17 residues. CDR3: CASQGLAGGSSTDTQYF. CDR3 DNA sequence: TGTGCCAGCCAGGGACTAGCGGGAGGATCTAGCACAGATACGCAGTATTTT. The whole variable domain, remainder taken from reference TRBV28 and TRBJ2-3, is DVKVTQSSRYLVKRTGEKVFLECVQDMDHENMFWYRQDPGLGLRLIYFSYDVKMKEKGDIPEGYSVSREKKERFSLILESASTNQTSMYLCASQGLAGGSSTDTQYFGPGTRLTVL.

This chain links TRBV11-2 with TRBJ2-2, with no clear D. Trimming took 3 bases from V and 3 from J, leaving 11 bases between them. This CDR3 spans 15 amino acids. Looked up from germline, CDR1 is SGHAT and CDR2 is FQNNGV. CDR3 nucleotide sequence: TGTGCCAGCAGCTTGAACTCGTGGGACACCGGGGAGCTGTTTTTT. Translation: CASSLNSWDTGELFF.

This clone was seen just once. This rearrangement joins TRBV27 to TRBJ2-6; no clear D gene. V lost 7 bases, J lost 0 bases, and 7 bases lay in between. Germline loops: CDR1 MNHEY, CDR2 SMNVEV (reference sequence). The CDR3 has 14 amino acids. CDR3 loop: CASTVSSGANVLTF. The CDR3 DNA reads as TGTGCCAGCACTGTAAGCTCTGGGGCCAACGTCCTGACTTTC. Complete variable domain (other parts from reference TRBV27 and TRBJ2-6): EAQVTQNPRYLITVTGKKLTVTCSQNMNHEYMSWYRQDPGLGLRQIYYSMNVEVTDKGDVPEGYKVSRKEKRNFPLILESPSPNQTSLYFCASTVSSGANVLTFGAGSRLTVL.

This chain joins TRBV28 and TRBJ1-1; a weak D match, TRBD1 (5 bases). This CDR3 is built from 14 residues. The germline V gene encodes CDR1 MDHEN and CDR2 SYDVKM. V lost 3 bases and J lost 4, with 12 bases in between. Written as DNA, the CDR3 is TGTGCCAGCAGTTTTTTGGACGGGGCCACTGAAGCTTTCTTT. This translates into CASSFLDGATEAFF.

The chain carries TRBV29-1 and TRBJ1-1; no firm D call. This CDR3 contains 13 residues. The V gene lost 4 bases and the J gene lost 2 bases, with 11 bases spanning the gap. Germline V gene lookup returns CDR1 SQVTM and CDR2 ANQGSEA. The CDR3 here is CSVVHSLNTEAFF. In nucleotides, the CDR3 is TGCAGCGTTGTTCACAGCCTAAACACTGAAGCTTTCTTT.

The rearrangement uses TRBV4-1 and TRBJ1-5, with a possible D match to TRBD1 (5 bases). This CDR3 region has 16 residues. Per germline, CDR1 MGHRA and CDR2 YSYEKL. V was shortened by 4 bases and J by 0 bases, with 13 bases between the two germline ends. CDR3 DNA sequence: TGCGCCAGCAGCCTGATAATGACAGATAGCAATCAGCCCCAGCATTTT. Encoded protein: CASSLIMTDSNQPQHF.

This chain joins TRBV2 and TRBJ2-2; 7 bases line up with TRBD1. CDR3 length: 15 residues. J was trimmed by 2 bases and V by 4 bases; bases with no gene match: 4. Germline CDR1 and CDR2: SNHLY and FYNNEI. In nucleotides, the CDR3 is TGTGCCAGCAGTGTCCGACAGGGCAACACCGGGGAGCTGTTTTTT. Translating it yields CASSVRQGNTGELFF. The variable domain in full, completed from reference TRBV2 and TRBJ2-2, reads EPEVTQTPSHQVTQMGQEVILRCVPISNHLYFYWYRQILGQKVEFLVSFYNNEISEKSEIFDDQFSVERPDGSNFTLKIRSTKLEDSAMYFCASSVRQGNTGELFFGEGSRLTVL.

V usage is TRBV7-6 and J usage is TRBJ2-1; D is unresolved. V was cut by 8 bases and J by 6 bases, with 20 bases left in between. In germline, CDR1 is SGHVS, CDR2 FNYEAQ. The CDR3 covers 15 residues. For the CDR3, the DNA is TGTGCCAGCTCCAAGGGAACTATGGCCCTCAATGAGCAGTTCTTC. It encodes CASSKGTMALNEQFF. The whole variable domain, filled in from reference TRBV7-6 and TRBJ2-1, reads GAGVSQSPRYKVTKRGQDVALRCDPISGHVSLYWYRQALGQGPEFLTYFNYEAQQDKSGLPNDRFSAERPEGSISTLTIQRTEQRDSAMYRCASSKGTMALNEQFFGPGTRLTVL.

The chain has TRBV28 and TRBJ2-3; maybe TRBD2 (5 bases). The CDR3 runs 15 residues. The germline V and J ends were trimmed by 6 bases and 1 base, with 14 bases remaining between them. Germline V lookup: CDR1 MDHEN, CDR2 SYDVKM. The CDR3 bases are TGTGCCAGCAGCACAAGCGGAGACGGCACAGATACGCAGTATTTT. Its translation: CASSTSGDGTDTQYF.

This chain connects TRBV2 to TRBJ2-2, with TRBD1 matching 12 bases. The J segment lost 2 bases and the V segment lost 8 bases, leaving 9 bases of the junction unmatched. Germline V gene lookup returns CDR1 SNHLY and CDR2 FYNNEI. The CDR3 runs to 17 residues. CDR3 region: CASGGDRGRINTGELFF. CDR3 DNA sequence: TGTGCCAGCGGTGGGGACAGGGGGCGAATTAACACCGGGGAGCTGTTTTTT.

The chain carries TRBV24-1 and TRBJ1-1; the match to TRBD1 covers 8 bases. The J segment lost 4 bases and the V segment lost 5 bases, leaving 5 bases of the junction unmatched. Germline CDR1 is KGHDR and CDR2 is SFDVKD. The CDR3 totals 14 residues. CDR3 in DNA: TGTGCCACCAGTGGTAAGGACAGGGTCACTGAAGCTTTCTTT. Amino acid sequence: CATSGKDRVTEAFF.